The rows below give T cell receptor beta chains drawn from one sample of a study of blood T cell repertoires in COVID-19. The data were produced by immunoSEQ multiplex PCR, yet TCRdb's version contains in-frame clones alone and is incomplete. Among about 280,000 clones, 90% were seen once, and the ten largest hold around 1.7%. The sequencing input was PBMCs or T cells enriched from blood (not recorded which). The receptors here all came from a woman under 30 with acute COVID-19. CDR3s include the opening cysteine and the closing phenylalanine or tryptophan. Each record gives: CDR3 DNA, CDR3 protein, clone size, D gene, V gene, J gene. A D gene is named only where the DNA matches it firmly. Clone size is shown for a subset of rows, as once, few, many or a class of expanded clone.

TGTGCCAGCAGCCCTCCGCCGGGACAGGTCTTATACTTC,CASSPPPGQVLYF,-,TRBD1,TRBV11-2,TRBJ2-7
TGTGCCAGTAGTGCGGGGTCCTACGAGCAGTACTTC,CASSAGSYEQYF,once,-,TRBV19,TRBJ2-7
TGCGCCAGCAACGACAGGGCGCGGTCGGCCTACGAGCAGTACTTC,CASNDRARSAYEQYF,-,TRBD1,TRBV10-2,TRBJ2-7
TGTGCCAGCAGCCCGCGACTAGCGGACGACAATGAGCAGTTCTTC,CASSPRLADDNEQFF,-,TRBD2,TRBV7-9,TRBJ2-1
TGTGCCAGCAGAGTGGGACTAGCGGTAGATACGCAGTATTTT,CASRVGLAVDTQYF,-,TRBD2,TRBV2,TRBJ2-3
TGTGCCAGGACACTCGCAACTAATGAAAAACTGTTTTTT,CARTLATNEKLFF,-,-,TRBV19,TRBJ1-4
TGTGCCACCAGCAGAAGCCAGGGGGAAGGCTACGAGCAGTACTTC,CATSRSQGEGYEQYF,-,TRBD1,TRBV15,TRBJ2-7
TGTGCCAGCAGCTTAGCGGGCCTTAACACCGGGGAGCTGTTTTTT,CASSLAGLNTGELFF,-,-,TRBV7-6,TRBJ2-2
TGTGCCAGCAGCACCGGACAGGTTAACTACGAGCAGTACTTC,CASSTGQVNYEQYF,-,TRBD1,TRBV7-9,TRBJ2-7
TGTGCCAGCAGCTTGGGTCGGGGGGCGTCCGACGAGCAGTACTTC,CASSLGRGASDEQYF,-,-,TRBV11-2,TRBJ2-7
TGTGCCAGCAGCAGAATGGGGGACACAAACTACGAGCAGTACTTC,CASSRMGDTNYEQYF,-,-,TRBV11-2,TRBJ2-7
TGTGCCAGCAGCGTAGAGGCCGGTAGGCTAGCTTCAAGCTCCTACGAGCAGTACTTC,CASSVEAGRLASSSYEQYF,-,-,TRBV9,TRBJ2-7
TGTGCCAGCAGCTTGGTAGGTGGGACTAGCGGGGCCAGCTCCTACAATGAGCAGTTCTTC,CASSLVGGTSGASSYNEQFF,few,TRBD2,TRBV5-5,TRBJ2-1
TGTGCCAGCAGTTCATACGATTATCTGACTAGCGGGATGTCGGATTTT,CASSSYDYLTSGMSDF,-,TRBD2,TRBV28,TRBJ2-3
TGTGCCAGCAGCCCGACAGGGGAGCAAGAGACCCAGTACTTC,CASSPTGEQETQYF,-,TRBD1,TRBV6-4,TRBJ2-5
TGTGCCAGCAATGTTATAGGGGGCGCTCAAGGCTATGGCTACACCTTC,CASNVIGGAQGYGYTF,-,TRBD1,TRBV28,TRBJ1-2
TGTGCCAGCTCACTTGACAGTGATAATTCACCCCTCCACTTT,CASSLDSDNSPLHF,-,-,TRBV18,TRBJ1-6
TGTGCCAGCAGCCCGGCCGGGACTAGCGATCGGGCCCAGTACTTC,CASSPAGTSDRAQYF,-,TRBD2,TRBV6-2/TRBV6-3,TRBJ2-5